Listed below are T cell receptor beta chains from one sample, sequenced in a study of beta chain features in type 1 diabetes. TCRdb's copy holds only in-frame clones and misses some; the assay was immunoSEQ multiplex PCR. This sample yields about 340,000 clones, of which approximately 8% are seen a single time; 0.44% belongs to the top ten. The material sequenced was central memory CD4+ T cells from blood. The origin of the receptors is a woman aged 18-29 years in good health. Each CDR3 is given with its conserved first and last residue. Each record gives: D gene, V gene, J gene, clone size, CDR3 protein, CDR3 DNA. The D gene is left open where the match is weak. The size of a clone is reported for some rows only, either as once, few or many, or as a class for expanded clones.

.,TRBV5-4,TRBJ2-1,.,CASSLTIYNEQFF,TGTGCCAGCAGCTTGACCATCTACAATGAGCAGTTCTTC
.,TRBV7-8,TRBJ2-2,few,CASRVPRSTGELFF,TGTGCCAGCAGGGTACCTCGAAGCACCGGGGAGCTGTTTTTT
TRBD1,TRBV5-1,TRBJ1-5,few,CASSPGQGATQPQHF,TGCGCCAGCAGCCCGGGTCAGGGGGCGACTCAGCCCCAGCATTTT
TRBD2,TRBV27,TRBJ2-7,few,CASSEWWGGGRYEQYF,TGTGCCAGCAGTGAATGGTGGGGGGGAGGGCGGTACGAGCAGTACTTC
TRBD1,TRBV28,TRBJ2-7,medium-sized,CASSPPGQGFHEQYF,TGTGCCAGCAGTCCCCCGGGACAGGGGTTCCACGAGCAGTACTTC
.,TRBV25-1,TRBJ2-7,.,CASSALPGSEYEQYF,TGTGCCAGCAGTGCACTTCCCGGGTCTGAGTACGAGCAGTACTTC
.,TRBV5-4,TRBJ1-2,.,CASSLEGSYGYTF,TGTGCCAGCAGCTTGGAGGGAAGCTATGGCTACACCTTC
.,TRBV11-2,TRBJ2-3,few,CASSLELASDTQYF,TGTGCCAGCAGCTTAGAACTAGCTTCGGATACGCAGTATTTT
.,TRBV7-2,TRBJ2-3,many,CASSIITDTQYF,TGTGCCAGCAGCATCATAACAGATACGCAGTATTTT
.,TRBV7-2,TRBJ1-2,few,CASSFLEGQGYGYTF,TGTGCCAGCAGCTTCCTAGAGGGGCAGGGGTATGGCTACACCTTC
TRBD1,TRBV5-1,TRBJ1-6,.,CASSSQGAGGSPLHF,TGCGCCAGCAGCTCCCAGGGGGCAGGAGGGTCACCCCTCCACTTT
.,TRBV6-5,TRBJ1-5,few,CASSYSRVGQPQHF,TGTGCCAGCAGTTACTCTAGGGTAGGACAGCCCCAGCATTTT
TRBD2,TRBV2,TRBJ2-1,few,CASRSSGRGNEQFF,TGTGCCAGCAGATCCAGCGGGAGGGGAAATGAGCAGTTCTTC
TRBD2,TRBV7-2,TRBJ2-1,many,CASSLLAGVGYEQFF,TGTGCCAGCAGCTTACTAGCGGGAGTGGGCTATGAGCAGTTCTTC
.,TRBV5-6,TRBJ2-7,.,CASSPSSEGRYEQYF,TGTGCCAGCAGCCCCTCGAGCGAGGGCCGATACGAGCAGTACTTC
.,TRBV11-2,TRBJ2-1,.,CASSLRTGYNEQFF,TGTGCCAGCAGCTTAAGGACTGGCTACAATGAGCAGTTCTTC
.,TRBV10-2,TRBJ2-4,few,CASYSGRENIQYF,TGCGCCAGCTACTCCGGGAGAGAAAACATTCAGTACTTC
TRBD1,TRBV6-6,TRBJ1-1,few,CASSGTGNYPEAFF,TGTGCCAGCAGTGGGACAGGGAATTACCCTGAAGCTTTCTTT
.,TRBV5-1,TRBJ1-4,few,CASSLGGSANEKLFF,TGCGCCAGCAGCTTGGGTGGTAGTGCTAATGAAAAACTGTTTTTT
TRBD2,TRBV10-3,TRBJ2-1,.,CATKTGTSGSNSYNEQFF,TGTGCCACCAAAACCGGGACTAGCGGGAGTAACTCCTACAATGAGCAGTTCTTC
.,TRBV10-3,TRBJ1-2,few,CAINPFTGKAGYTF,TGTGCCATCAACCCTTTCACCGGAAAAGCTGGCTACACCTTC
.,TRBV5-6,TRBJ1-1,many,CASSLWEGESTEAFF,TGTGCCAGCAGCTTGTGGGAGGGAGAGTCCACTGAAGCTTTCTTT
.,TRBV7-8,TRBJ2-2,few,CASSFIRPGELFF,TGTGCCAGCAGCTTTATCCGGCCCGGGGAGCTGTTTTTT
.,TRBV6-6,TRBJ2-6,few,CATCDSGANVLTF,TGTGCCACCTGTGATTCTGGGGCCAACGTCCTGACTTTC
TRBD2,TRBV7-8,TRBJ2-3,few,CASSLRLAGRTDTQYF,TGTGCCAGCAGCTTAAGACTAGCGGGACGGACAGATACGCAGTATTTT
.,TRBV25-1,TRBJ1-1,.,CASTGRWQHTEAFF,TGTGCCAGCACGGGTAGGTGGCAGCACACTGAAGCTTTCTTT
TRBD1,TRBV7-9,TRBJ1-1,.,CASSFFAGGFTEAFF,TGTGCCAGCAGCTTTTTTGCAGGGGGGTTCACTGAAGCTTTCTTT
TRBD1,TRBV10-3,TRBJ1-1,many,CAISDTGGRTEAFF,TGTGCCATCAGTGATACAGGGGGTAGAACTGAAGCTTTCTTT
TRBD1,TRBV27,TRBJ2-2,many,CASSSPGGRTGELFF,TGTGCCAGCAGTTCCCCAGGGGGTCGCACCGGGGAGCTGTTTTTT
.,TRBV28,TRBJ2-3,few,CASTEHDQFAGTQYF,TGTGCCAGCACCGAGCACGACCAATTTGCCGGTACGCAGTATTTT